These 31 T cell receptor beta chains were all obtained from the same sample, sequenced in a study of OX40 agonist ivuxolimab in advanced cancers. The data were produced by immunoSEQ multiplex PCR, yet TCRdb's version contains in-frame clones alone and is incomplete. The top ten clones hold about 4% of a sample with 75,000 to 95,000 clones, about 89% of them seen once. Sequencing was performed on CD4+ or CD8+ T cells sorted from blood, taken in a trial of the OX40 agonist ivuxolimab. These receptors all stem from an adult with an advanced solid tumor such as melanoma, head and neck, liver or kidney cancer.

This clone was recorded once. The chain has TRBV12-5 and TRBJ1-4; D might be TRBD1 (6 bases). The CDR3 runs 14 residues. Germline CDR1 LGHNT, CDR2 FRNRAP. V was cut by 7 bases and J by 10 bases, with 19 bases left in between. The CDR3: CASVWGAAVGKLFF. For the CDR3, the DNA is TGTGCTAGTGTCTGGGGGGCCGCGGTCGGAAAACTGTTTTTT.

This clone rates as medium-sized (0.01 to 0.1%). V usage is TRBV5-1 and J usage is TRBJ1-3; D is perhaps TRBD1 (5 bases). Trimming took off 0 bases at V and 3 bases at J, with 10 bases between the two ends. The germline V gene encodes CDR1 SGHRS and CDR2 YFSETQ. CDR3 length: 15 amino acids. CDR3 coding DNA: TGCGCCAGCAGCTTGGCCGGGGGAGGTGGAAACACCATATATTTT. Translation: CASSLAGGGGNTIYF.

The chain couples TRBV19 to TRBJ2-3, with a possible D match to TRBD2 (6 bases). The V gene lost 2 bases and the J gene lost 2 bases, with 23 bases spanning the gap. Per the germline V gene, CDR1 is LNHDA and CDR2 is SQIVND (reference sequence). There are 19 residues in the CDR3. The CDR3 region is CASSIMVAGGLSYTDTQYF. The CDR3 region has the DNA TGTGCCAGTAGTATAATGGTAGCCGGGGGTCTCTCGTACACAGATACGCAGTATTTT.

This chain uses TRBV19 with TRBJ2-1; 7 bases match TRBD2. This CDR3 region has 15 residues. Germline CDR1 reads LNHDA; CDR2 reads SQIVND (reference sequence). The J segment lost 3 bases and the V segment lost 4 bases, leaving 6 bases of the junction unmatched. CDR3 DNA: TGTGCCAGTAGTACACGGGGGGATCTCTACAATGAGCAGTTCTTC. Amino acid sequence: CASSTRGDLYNEQFF.

This sequence joins TRBV9 and TRBJ1-1; D ambiguous. CDR3 size: 15 residues. Deletions cut 4 bases from V and 3 bases from J, with 16 bases between. The germline gives CDR1 SGDLS, CDR2 YYNGEE. The CDR3 DNA reads TGTGCCAGCAGCCCCAAGTCGGGTTCGTACACTGAAGCTTTCTTT. Translation: CASSPKSGSYTEAFF. The whole variable domain, filled in from reference TRBV9 and TRBJ1-1, reads DSGVTQTPKHLITATGQRVTLRCSPRSGDLSVYWYQQSLDQGLQFLIQYYNGEERAKGNILERFSAQQFPDLHSELNLSSLELGDSALYFCASSPKSGSYTEAFFGQGTRLTVV.

V usage is TRBV11-2 and J usage is TRBJ2-5; 11 bases align to TRBD2. Germline-derived CDR1 and CDR2 are SGHAT and FQNNGV. This CDR3 region has 15 residues. V shed 5 bases and J 5 bases; nucleotides not matched to a gene: 7. CDR3 nucleotides: TGTGCCAGCAGCCCAGGGACTAGCGGCGGGGAGACCCAGTACTTC. It encodes CASSPGTSGGETQYF. Using reference TRBV11-2 and TRBJ2-5 for the parts outside the CDR3, the full variable domain is EAGVAQSPRYKIIEKRQSVAFWCNPISGHATLYWYQQILGQGPKLLIQFQNNGVVDDSQLPKDRFSAERLKGVDSTLKIQPAKLEDSAVYLCASSPGTSGGETQYFGPGTRLLVL.

The rearrangement uses TRBV5-1 and TRBJ2-7; D remains unclear. CDR3 length: 13 amino acids. CDR1 and CDR2 (germline): SGHRS, YFSETQ. V was pared by 4 bases and J by 6 bases, with 14 bases between. The CDR3 loop is CASSTAASGEQYF. CDR3 in DNA: TGCGCCAGCAGCACGGCTGCTTCGGGCGAGCAGTACTTC. Based on the CDR3 plus reference TRBV5-1 and TRBJ2-7, the full variable domain is KAGVTQTPRYLIKTRGQQVTLSCSPISGHRSVSWYQQTPGQGLQFLFEYFSETQRNKGNFPGRFSGRQFSNSRSEMNVSTLELGDSALYLCASSTAASGEQYFGPGTRLTVT.

V and J are TRBV5-1 and TRBJ2-1; TRBD2 matches at 11 bases. The V segment lost 3 bases and the J segment 0 bases; nucleotides outside the gene matches: 2. The CDR3 has 16 amino acids. CDR1 and CDR2 from the germline V gene are SGHRS and YFSETQ. The CDR3 sequence: CASSSGLAGSYNEQFF. DNA for the CDR3: TGCGCCAGCAGCTCAGGACTAGCGGGCTCCTACAATGAGCAGTTCTTC. Variable domain in full (rest from reference TRBV5-1 and TRBJ2-1): KAGVTQTPRYLIKTRGQQVTLSCSPISGHRSVSWYQQTPGQGLQFLFEYFSETQRNKGNFPGRFSGRQFSNSRSEMNVSTLELGDSALYLCASSSGLAGSYNEQFFGPGTRLTVL.

The chain employs TRBV7-2 and TRBJ2-1, with TRBD2 identical over 11 bases. The CDR3 length is 17 residues. V was pared by 6 bases and J by 2 bases, with 9 bases of the junction left unmatched. CDR1 and CDR2 (germline): SGHTA, FQGNSA. CDR3 region: CASSYTSGRGAYNEQFF. CDR3 DNA sequence: TGTGCCAGCAGTTACACTAGCGGGAGAGGGGCCTACAATGAGCAGTTCTTC.

This clone was observed a single time. The CDR3 loop reads CASGKENTEAFF. Written as DNA, the CDR3 is TGTGCCAGCGGAAAGGAGAACACTGAAGCTTTCTTT. The rearrangement links TRBV11-3 to TRBJ1-1; D gene uncertain. There are 12 residues in the CDR3. The ends were cut back, 8 bases at V and 1 base at J, with 8 bases in the middle. Germline loops: CDR1 SGHNT, CDR2 YENEEA.

The CDR3 DNA follows: TGCAGCGCGAGACTAGCGGGAGTTATTAACATTCAGTACTTC. It encodes CSARLAGVINIQYF. The chain combines TRBV29-1 with TRBJ2-4; 12 bases align to TRBD2. Germline CDR1 and CDR2: SQVTM and ANQGSEA. The CDR3 covers 14 residues. J gave up 7 bases and V 7 bases, and 8 bases lay outside the gene matches.

J is TRBJ2-1 and V is TRBV10-3; 12 nucleotides align to TRBD2. Trimming took 3 bases from V and 0 from J; bases not matched to a gene: 9. Per the germline V gene, CDR1 is ENHRY and CDR2 is SYGVKD. This CDR3 is 19 amino acids long. The CDR3 nucleotides are TGTGCCATCAGTGACTCACCAGGACTAGCGGGAAGCTCCTACAATGAGCAGTTCTTC. As protein: CAISDSPGLAGSSYNEQFF.

This CDR3 is CASSLGRQNTEAFF. CDR3 bases: TGCGCCAGCAGCTTGGGGCGGCAGAACACTGAAGCTTTCTTT. The chain uses TRBV5-1 and TRBJ1-1; no firm D call. CDR3 length: 14 residues. V was shortened by 0 bases and J by 1 base, with 7 bases between the two germline ends. The germline gives CDR1 SGHRS, CDR2 YFSETQ.

Only one count was recorded for this clone. The chain uses TRBV29-1 and TRBJ2-7; tentatively, D is TRBD1 (5 bases). Per the germline V gene, CDR1 is SQVTM and CDR2 is ANQGSEA. Trimming left V 7 bases short and J 3 bases short, with 13 bases between. CDR3 length: 12 amino acids. Here the CDR3 DNA reads TGCAGCGGGGGAACAGGATACTACGAGCAGTACTTC. It encodes CSGGTGYYEQYF.

The V gene is TRBV11-2, the J gene TRBJ1-4, with 7 bases matching TRBD1. Germline trimming cut 6 bases from V and 0 bases from J; bases unmatched to any gene: 4. Germline V lookup: CDR1 SGHAT, CDR2 FQNNGV. The CDR3 spans 15 residues. In DNA, the CDR3 is TGTGCCAGCAGAACAGGGGATGCAACTAATGAAAAACTGTTTTTT. Encoded protein: CASRTGDATNEKLFF.

V is TRBV11-2 and J is TRBJ1-3; D is ambiguous. CDR1 SGHAT and CDR2 FQNNGV come from the germline V gene. The CDR3 is 14 amino acids. The V end was cut by 5 bases, the J end by 2 bases, with 10 bases between. The CDR3 loop is CASSPLRTGNTIYF. DNA of the CDR3: TGTGCCAGCAGCCCCCTTAGAACTGGAAACACCATATATTTT.

The chain combines TRBV5-1 with TRBJ2-2; the D gene is possibly TRBD1 (6 bases). This CDR3 is 17 amino acids long. CDR1 and CDR2 (germline): SGHRS, YFSETQ. V was shortened by 4 bases and J by 1 base, with 17 bases between the two germline ends. The CDR3 DNA follows: TGCGCCAGCAGCGAAGTTCCACCGGGACAGAACACCGGGGAGCTGTTTTTT. This codes for CASSEVPPGQNTGELFF.

V usage is TRBV4-1 and J usage is TRBJ2-1, with 7 bases lining up with TRBD2. The germline V gene encodes CDR1 MGHRA and CDR2 YSYEKL. The V and J ends lost 0 bases and 7 bases, in that order; junction bases with no gene match: 9. The CDR3 is 16 amino acids. The CDR3 loop is CASSQDLTSVRNEQFF. As DNA, the CDR3 is TGCGCCAGCAGCCAAGATCTTACTAGCGTAAGAAATGAGCAGTTCTTC.

V gene TRBV6-6 combines with J gene TRBJ2-7; no firm D call. Deletions cut 0 bases from V and 1 base from J, with 4 bases between. The germline gives CDR1 MNHNY, CDR2 SVGAGI (reference sequence). This CDR3 contains 13 residues. The CDR3 region is CASSYSRSYEQYF. The CDR3 DNA follows: TGTGCCAGCAGTTACTCAAGGTCCTACGAGCAGTACTTC.

This chain joins TRBV14 and TRBJ1-4, with D tentatively TRBD1 (5 bases). From germline, CDR1 is SGHDN and CDR2 FVKESK. This CDR3 is 15 amino acids long. The V and J ends lost 0 bases and 8 bases respectively, with 13 bases between them. The CDR3 nucleotides are TGTGCCAGCAGCCAAGACAGGGCTAGAGGGGAAAAACTGTTTTTT. This gives the protein CASSQDRARGEKLFF. Together with reference TRBV14 and TRBJ1-4, the CDR3 gives the full variable domain: EAGVTQFPSHSVIEKGQTVTLRCDPISGHDNLYWYRRVMGKEIKFLLHFVKESKQDESGMPNNRFLAERTGGTYSTLKVQPAELEDSGVYFCASSQDRARGEKLFFGSGTQLSVL.

V is TRBV28 and J is TRBJ2-7, with 7 bases identical to TRBD2. Germline assignment: CDR1 MDHEN and CDR2 SYDVKM. Unmatched junction bases numbered 5, after V lost 3 bases and J lost 3 bases. The CDR3 contains 14 residues. Here the CDR3 DNA reads TGTGCCAGCAGTTTGGCCGGGAGGAACTACGAGCAGTACTTC. Protein product: CASSLAGRNYEQYF.

The V call is TRBV5-4, the J call TRBJ1-5, with D hard to call. Germline CDR1 SGHNT, CDR2 YYREEE (reference sequence). With 3 bases removed from V and 0 bases from J, the gap between germline ends came to 16 bases. This CDR3 is built from 17 residues. CDR3 region: CASSSDWRRNSNQPQHF. The CDR3 bases are TGTGCCAGCAGCTCGGATTGGCGGCGCAATAGCAATCAGCCCCAGCATTTT.

V and J are TRBV20-1 and TRBJ1-4; TRBD1 might be the D (5 bases). In germline, CDR1 is DFQATT, CDR2 SNEGSKA (reference sequence). The CDR3 covers 11 residues. V was shortened by 5 bases and J by 5 bases, with 6 bases between the two germline ends. The CDR3 reads CSARQNEKLFF. The CDR3 region has the DNA TGCAGTGCTCGACAGAATGAAAAACTGTTTTTT.

The chain is built from TRBV19 and TRBJ2-3; 14 positions match TRBD2. The germline gives CDR1 LNHDA, CDR2 SQIVND (reference sequence). The CDR3 is 17 amino acids. The V segment lost 5 bases and the J segment 4 bases; nucleotides outside the gene matches: 8. This CDR3 is CASSLSGLAGAPDTQYF. The CDR3 DNA follows: TGTGCCAGTAGTTTATCGGGACTAGCGGGAGCACCAGATACGCAGTATTTT.

This clone was observed a single time. The rearrangement links TRBV30 to TRBJ2-7, with D perhaps matching TRBD1 (6 bases). The CDR3 has 11 amino acids. With 7 bases removed from V and 1 base from J, the gap between germline ends came to 8 bases. Germline assignment: CDR1 GTSNPN and CDR2 SVGIG (reference sequence). Written as DNA, the CDR3 is TGTGCCTCACAGGGTTCCTACGAGCAGTACTTC. Translating gives CASQGSYEQYF.

This chain uses TRBV11-2 with TRBJ2-7, with TRBD1 matching over 9 bases. Trimming took 3 bases from V and 4 from J; bases not matched to a gene: 13. Germline V gene sequence: CDR1 SGHAT, CDR2 FQNNGV. CDR3 length: 17 residues. The CDR3 DNA is TGTGCCAGCAGCTTGGCGAGTACAGGGGGCGCTTCGTACGAGCAGTACTTC. Amino acid sequence: CASSLASTGGASYEQYF. Drawing the rest from reference TRBV11-2 and TRBJ2-7, the complete variable domain is EAGVAQSPRYKIIEKRQSVAFWCNPISGHATLYWYQQILGQGPKLLIQFQNNGVVDDSQLPKDRFSAERLKGVDSTLKIQPAKLEDSAVYLCASSLASTGGASYEQYFGPGTRLTVT.

The rearrangement uses TRBV7-3 and TRBJ2-2; D is perhaps TRBD2 (5 bases). Trimming shortened V by 2 bases and J by 5 bases, and 9 bases separated the two germline ends. The CDR3 is made up of 14 amino acids. Germline values: CDR1 SGHTA, CDR2 FQGTGA. The CDR3 nucleotides are TGTGCCAGCAGCTTATACCGGGAAACCGGGGAGCTGTTTTTT. Its translation: CASSLYRETGELFF.

V is TRBV30 and J is TRBJ1-3; a weak D match, TRBD1 (6 bases). The ends were cut back, 0 bases at V and 4 bases at J, with 13 bases in the middle. The CDR3 has 15 residues. The germline V gene has CDR1 GTSNPN and CDR2 SVGIG (reference sequence). For the CDR3, the DNA is TGTGCCTGGAGTGTGAGGGGGGCGCCCGGAAACACCATATATTTT. Protein: CAWSVRGAPGNTIYF.

This chain's CDR3 is CASRSEGQGARGYTF. Here the CDR3 DNA reads TGTGCCAGCAGATCGGAGGGACAGGGGGCGCGGGGCTACACCTTC. The chain recombines TRBV6-5 with TRBJ1-2; 12 nucleotides match TRBD1. Germline CDR1 MNHEY, CDR2 SVGAGI. Trimming cost V 6 bases and J 8 bases; bases outside gene matches: 10. The CDR3 runs to 15 residues.

J is TRBJ1-1 and V is TRBV5-1, with a possible D match to TRBD1 (6 bases). The CDR3 length is 15 residues. Trimming removed 5 bases from V and 3 bases from J, with 17 bases in between. The V gene's germline CDR1 is SGHRS and CDR2 YFSETQ. DNA for the CDR3: TGCGCCAGCAGAAGGGGGGCAGGCGGCGACACTGAAGCTTTCTTT. This codes for CASRRGAGGDTEAFF. Based on the CDR3 plus reference TRBV5-1 and TRBJ1-1, the full variable domain is KAGVTQTPRYLIKTRGQQVTLSCSPISGHRSVSWYQQTPGQGLQFLFEYFSETQRNKGNFPGRFSGRQFSNSRSEMNVSTLELGDSALYLCASRRGAGGDTEAFFGQGTRLTVV.

This rearrangement joins TRBV30 to TRBJ1-1; no clear D. V lost 0 bases and J lost 4, with 12 bases in between. The CDR3 runs to 14 residues. Germline CDR1 and CDR2: GTSNPN and SVGIG (reference sequence). CDR3 DNA sequence: TGTGCCTGGAGTGTAGTAGGCTCGTCCACTGAAGCTTTCTTT. Amino acid sequence: CAWSVVGSSTEAFF.